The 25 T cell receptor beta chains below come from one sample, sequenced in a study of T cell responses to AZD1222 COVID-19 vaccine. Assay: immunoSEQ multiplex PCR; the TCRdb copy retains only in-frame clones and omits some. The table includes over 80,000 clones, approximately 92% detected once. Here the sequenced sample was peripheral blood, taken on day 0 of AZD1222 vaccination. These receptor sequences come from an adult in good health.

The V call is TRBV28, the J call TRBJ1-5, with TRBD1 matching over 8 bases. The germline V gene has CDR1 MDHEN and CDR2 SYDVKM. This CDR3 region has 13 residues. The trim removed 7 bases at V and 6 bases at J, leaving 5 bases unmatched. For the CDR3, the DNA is TGTGCCAGCAACAGGGGGGTCAGTCAGCCCCAGCATTTT. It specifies CASNRGVSQPQHF.

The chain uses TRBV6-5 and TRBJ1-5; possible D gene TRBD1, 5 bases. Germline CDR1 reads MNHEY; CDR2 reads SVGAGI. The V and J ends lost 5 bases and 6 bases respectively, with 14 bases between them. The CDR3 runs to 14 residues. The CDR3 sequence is CASSPLGRAQPQHF. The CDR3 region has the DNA TGTGCCAGCAGTCCGCTCGGCAGGGCTCAGCCCCAGCATTTT.

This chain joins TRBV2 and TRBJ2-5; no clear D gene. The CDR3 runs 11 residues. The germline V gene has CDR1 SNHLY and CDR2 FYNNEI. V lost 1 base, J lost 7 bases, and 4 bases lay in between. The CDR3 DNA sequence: TGTGCCAGCAGTGAAGAAGTGACCCAGTACTTC. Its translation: CASSEEVTQYF.

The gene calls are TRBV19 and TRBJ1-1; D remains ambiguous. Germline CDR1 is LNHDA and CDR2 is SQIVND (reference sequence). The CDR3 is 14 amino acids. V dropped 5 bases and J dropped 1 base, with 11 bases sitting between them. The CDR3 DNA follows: TGTGCCAGTAGTCAAATACTTGAGAACACTGAAGCTTTCTTT. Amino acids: CASSQILENTEAFF. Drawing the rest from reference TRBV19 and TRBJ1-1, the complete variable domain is DGGITQSPKYLFRKEGQNVTLSCEQNLNHDAMYWYRQDPGQGLRLIYYSQIVNDFQKGDIAEGYSVSREKKESFPLTVTSAQKNPTAFYLCASSQILENTEAFFGQGTRLTVV.

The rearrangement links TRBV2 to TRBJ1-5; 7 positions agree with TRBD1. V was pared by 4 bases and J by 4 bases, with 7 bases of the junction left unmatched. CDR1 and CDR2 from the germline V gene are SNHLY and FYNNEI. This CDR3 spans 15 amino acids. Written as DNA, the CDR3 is TGTGCCAGCAGTGGCGGACAGGTTGGGAATCAGCCCCAGCATTTT. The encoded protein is CASSGGQVGNQPQHF.

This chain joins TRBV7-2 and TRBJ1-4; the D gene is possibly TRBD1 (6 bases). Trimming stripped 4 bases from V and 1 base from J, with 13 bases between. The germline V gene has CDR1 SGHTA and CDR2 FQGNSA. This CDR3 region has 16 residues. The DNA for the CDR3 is TGTGCCAGCAGCTCCCCCCCGACAGGAACTAATGAAAAACTGTTTTTT. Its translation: CASSSPPTGTNEKLFF.

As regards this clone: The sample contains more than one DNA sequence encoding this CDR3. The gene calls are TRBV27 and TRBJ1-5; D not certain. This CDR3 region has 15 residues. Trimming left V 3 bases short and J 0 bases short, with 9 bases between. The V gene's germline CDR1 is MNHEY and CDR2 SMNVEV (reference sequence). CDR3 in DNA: TGTGCCAGCAGTTTGAGCGGATATAGCAATCAGCCCCAGCATTTT. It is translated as CASSLSGYSNQPQHF.

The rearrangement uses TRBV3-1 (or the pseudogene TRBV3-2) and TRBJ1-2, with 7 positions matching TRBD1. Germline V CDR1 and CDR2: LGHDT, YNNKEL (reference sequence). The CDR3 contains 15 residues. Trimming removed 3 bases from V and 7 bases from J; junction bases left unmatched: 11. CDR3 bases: TGTGCCAGCAGCCACCGACAGGGCATCAAGGGTGGCTACACCTTC. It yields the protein CASSHRQGIKGGYTF.

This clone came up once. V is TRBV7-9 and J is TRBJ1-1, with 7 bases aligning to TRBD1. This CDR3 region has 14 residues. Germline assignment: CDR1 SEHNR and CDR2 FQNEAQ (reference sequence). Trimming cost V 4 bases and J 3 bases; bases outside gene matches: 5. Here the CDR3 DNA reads TGTGCCAGCAGCTCCCACAGGGGCCACACTGAAGCTTTCTTT. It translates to CASSSHRGHTEAFF.

The CDR3 region is CASSLTSGSSYEQYF. The CDR3, as DNA: TGTGCCAGTAGTCTGACTAGCGGAAGCTCCTACGAGCAGTACTTC. The chain employs TRBV19 and TRBJ2-7; 9 bases map to TRBD2. The CDR3 extends over 15 amino acids. Germline loops: CDR1 LNHDA, CDR2 SQIVND (reference sequence). V lost 5 bases, J lost 0 bases, and 5 bases stayed unmatched.

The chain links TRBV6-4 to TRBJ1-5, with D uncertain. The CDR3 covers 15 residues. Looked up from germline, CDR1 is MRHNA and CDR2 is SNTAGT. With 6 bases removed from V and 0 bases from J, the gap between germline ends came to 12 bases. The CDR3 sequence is CASSQDGYSNQPQHF. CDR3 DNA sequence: TGTGCCAGCAGCCAGGACGGATATAGCAATCAGCCCCAGCATTTT.

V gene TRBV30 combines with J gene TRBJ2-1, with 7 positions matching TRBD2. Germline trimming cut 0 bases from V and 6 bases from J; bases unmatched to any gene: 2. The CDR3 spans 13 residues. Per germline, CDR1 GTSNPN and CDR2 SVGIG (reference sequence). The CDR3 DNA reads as TGTGCCTGGAGTGTTTGGGGGGGCAATGAGCAGTTCTTC. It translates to CAWSVWGGNEQFF.

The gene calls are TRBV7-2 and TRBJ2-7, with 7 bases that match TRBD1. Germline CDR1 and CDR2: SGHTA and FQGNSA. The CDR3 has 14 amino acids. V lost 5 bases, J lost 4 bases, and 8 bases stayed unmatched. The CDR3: CASSAPGGRYEQYF. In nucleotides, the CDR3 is TGTGCCAGCAGCGCTCCAGGGGGTCGGTACGAGCAGTACTTC.

CDR3 DNA: TGCGCCAGCAGTTCGACGACAGGGGGGACTGAAGCTTTCTTT. This gives the protein CASSSTTGGTEAFF. The chain carries TRBV5-1 and TRBJ1-1, with TRBD1 matching over 9 bases. This CDR3 region has 14 residues. After removal of 5 bases from V and 5 bases from J, the junction contained 7 bases not matched to a gene. CDR1 and CDR2 from the germline V gene are SGHRS and YFSETQ.

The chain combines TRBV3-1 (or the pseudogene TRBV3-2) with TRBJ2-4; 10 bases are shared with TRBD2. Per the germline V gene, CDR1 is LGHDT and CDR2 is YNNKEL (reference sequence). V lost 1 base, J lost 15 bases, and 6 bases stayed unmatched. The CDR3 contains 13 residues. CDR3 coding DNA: TGTGCCAGCAGCCAAGTTTTACTAGCGGGGCGGTACTTC. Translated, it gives CASSQVLLAGRYF.

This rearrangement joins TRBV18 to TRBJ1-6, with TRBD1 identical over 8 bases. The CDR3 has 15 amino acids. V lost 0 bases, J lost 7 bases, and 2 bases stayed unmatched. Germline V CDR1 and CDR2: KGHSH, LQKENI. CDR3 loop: CASSPPGQANSPLHF. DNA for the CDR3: TGTGCCAGCTCACCACCGGGACAGGCCAATTCACCCCTCCACTTT.

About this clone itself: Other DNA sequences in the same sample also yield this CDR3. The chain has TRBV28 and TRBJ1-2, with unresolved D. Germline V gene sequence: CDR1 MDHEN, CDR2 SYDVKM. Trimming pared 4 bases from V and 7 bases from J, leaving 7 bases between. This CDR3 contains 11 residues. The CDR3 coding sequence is TGTGCCAGCAGTTCCGGTGTTGGCTACACCTTC. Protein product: CASSSGVGYTF.

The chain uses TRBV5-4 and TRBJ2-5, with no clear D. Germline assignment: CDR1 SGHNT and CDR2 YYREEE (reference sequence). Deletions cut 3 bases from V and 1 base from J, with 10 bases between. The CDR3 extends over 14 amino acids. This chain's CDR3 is CASSSRQSQETQYF. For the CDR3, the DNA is TGTGCCAGCAGCTCCCGGCAGAGCCAAGAGACCCAGTACTTC.

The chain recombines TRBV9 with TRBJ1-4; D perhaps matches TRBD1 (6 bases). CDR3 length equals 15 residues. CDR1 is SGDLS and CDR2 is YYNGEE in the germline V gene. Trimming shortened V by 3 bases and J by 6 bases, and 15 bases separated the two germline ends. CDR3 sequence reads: CASSAGTQFDEKLFF. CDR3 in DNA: TGTGCCAGCAGCGCCGGGACACAGTTTGATGAAAAACTGTTTTTT. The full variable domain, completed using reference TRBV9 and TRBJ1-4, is DSGVTQTPKHLITATGQRVTLRCSPRSGDLSVYWYQQSLDQGLQFLIQYYNGEERAKGNILERFSAQQFPDLHSELNLSSLELGDSALYFCASSAGTQFDEKLFFGSGTQLSVL.

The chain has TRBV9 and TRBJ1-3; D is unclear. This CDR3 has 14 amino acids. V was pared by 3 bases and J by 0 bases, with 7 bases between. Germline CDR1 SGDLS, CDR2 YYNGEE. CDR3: CASSDGNSGNTIYF. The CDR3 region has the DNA TGTGCCAGCAGCGACGGGAACTCTGGAAACACCATATATTTT.

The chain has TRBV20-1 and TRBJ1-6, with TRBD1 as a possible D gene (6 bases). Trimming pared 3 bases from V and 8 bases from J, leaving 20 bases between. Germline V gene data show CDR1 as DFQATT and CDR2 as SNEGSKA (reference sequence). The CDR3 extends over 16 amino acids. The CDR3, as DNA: TGCAGTGCTAGTTGGGGGGCAGGGTTGGGGTATTCACCCCTCCACTTT. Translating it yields CSASWGAGLGYSPLHF.

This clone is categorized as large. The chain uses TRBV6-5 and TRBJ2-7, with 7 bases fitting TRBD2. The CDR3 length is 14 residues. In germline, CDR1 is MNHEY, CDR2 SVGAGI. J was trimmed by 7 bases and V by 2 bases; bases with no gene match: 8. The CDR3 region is CASSYGGGQREQYF. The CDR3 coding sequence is TGTGCCAGCAGTTACGGGGGAGGGCAAAGAGAGCAGTACTTC.

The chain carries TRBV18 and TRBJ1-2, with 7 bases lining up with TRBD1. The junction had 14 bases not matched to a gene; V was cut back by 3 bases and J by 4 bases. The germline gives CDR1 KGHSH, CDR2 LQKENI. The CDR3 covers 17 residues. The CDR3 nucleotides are TGTGCCAGCTCACCGGAGATGAAGGGGGCGCGAGGCTATGGCTACACCTTC. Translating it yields CASSPEMKGARGYGYTF.

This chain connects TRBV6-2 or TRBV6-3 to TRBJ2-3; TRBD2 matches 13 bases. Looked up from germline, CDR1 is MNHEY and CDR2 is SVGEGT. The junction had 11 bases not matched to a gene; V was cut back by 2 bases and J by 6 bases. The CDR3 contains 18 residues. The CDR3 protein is CASSYRSGLAGAFDTQYF. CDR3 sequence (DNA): TGTGCCAGCAGTTACCGAAGCGGACTAGCGGGAGCCTTCGATACGCAGTATTTT.

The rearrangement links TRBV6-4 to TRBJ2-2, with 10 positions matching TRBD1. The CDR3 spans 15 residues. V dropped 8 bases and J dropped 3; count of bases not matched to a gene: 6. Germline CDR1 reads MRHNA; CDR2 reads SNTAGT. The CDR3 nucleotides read TGTGCCAGCGGACAAGGACAGGGGGACACCGGGGAGCTGTTTTTT. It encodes CASGQGQGDTGELFF.